This TCR beta chain was captured in a study of blood T cell repertoires in COVID-19. Trimming cost V 4 bases and J 1 base; bases outside gene matches: 7. Germline V gene data show CDR1 as SGHRS and CDR2 as YFSETQ. The CDR3 spans 16 residues. Sequencing used immunoSEQ multiplex PCR; TCRdb keeps in-frame clones, though not all of them. Here the sample spans some 140,000 clones, 60% to 80% being singletons. J is TRBJ2-2 and V is TRBV5-1; 7 bases line up with TRBD2. The sample was peripheral blood. The clonotype was recovered from a man aged 55 to 70 who had recovered from COVID-19. For the CDR3, the DNA is TGCGCCAGCAGCCTGGATGAGCGGGGGAACACCGGGGAGCTGTTTTTT. Its protein is CASSLDERGNTGELFF. Full variable domain (remainder filled in from reference TRBV5-1 and TRBJ2-2): KAGVTQTPRYLIKTRGQQVTLSCSPISGHRSVSWYQQTPGQGLQFLFEYFSETQRNKGNFPGRFSGRQFSNSRSEMNVSTLELGDSALYLCASSLDERGNTGELFFGEGSRLTVL.